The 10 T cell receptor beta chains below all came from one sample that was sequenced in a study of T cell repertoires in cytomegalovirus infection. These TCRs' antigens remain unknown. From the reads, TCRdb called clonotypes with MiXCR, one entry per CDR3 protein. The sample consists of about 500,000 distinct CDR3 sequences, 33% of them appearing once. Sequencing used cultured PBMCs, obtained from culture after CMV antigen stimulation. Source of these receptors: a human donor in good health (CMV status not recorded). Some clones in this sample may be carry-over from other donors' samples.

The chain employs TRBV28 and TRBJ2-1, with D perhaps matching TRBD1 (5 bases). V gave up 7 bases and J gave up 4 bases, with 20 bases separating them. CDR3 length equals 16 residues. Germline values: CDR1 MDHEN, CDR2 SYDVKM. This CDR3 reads CASTFGALTFYNEQFF. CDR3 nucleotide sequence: TGTGCCAGCACCTTTGGGGCCCTCACCTTTTACAATGAGCAGTTCTTC.

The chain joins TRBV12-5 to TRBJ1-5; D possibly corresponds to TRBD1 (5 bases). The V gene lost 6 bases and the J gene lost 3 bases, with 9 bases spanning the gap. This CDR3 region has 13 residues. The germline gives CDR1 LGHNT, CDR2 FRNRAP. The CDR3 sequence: CASGGVSNQPQHF. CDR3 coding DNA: TGTGCTAGTGGAGGGGTTTCCAATCAGCCCCAGCATTTT. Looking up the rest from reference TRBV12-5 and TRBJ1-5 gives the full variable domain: DARVTQTPRHKVTEMGQEVTMRCQPILGHNTVFWYRQTMMQGLELLAYFRNRAPLDDSGMPKDRFSAEMPDATLATLKIQPSEPRDSAVYFCASGGVSNQPQHFGDGTRLSIL.

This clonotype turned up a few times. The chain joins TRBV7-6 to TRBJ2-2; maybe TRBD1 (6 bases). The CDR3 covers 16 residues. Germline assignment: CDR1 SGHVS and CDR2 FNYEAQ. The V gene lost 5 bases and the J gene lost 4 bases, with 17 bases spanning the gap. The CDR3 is CASSPTQGFGTGELFF. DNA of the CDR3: TGTGCCAGCAGCCCTACACAGGGATTCGGCACCGGGGAGCTGTTTTTT.

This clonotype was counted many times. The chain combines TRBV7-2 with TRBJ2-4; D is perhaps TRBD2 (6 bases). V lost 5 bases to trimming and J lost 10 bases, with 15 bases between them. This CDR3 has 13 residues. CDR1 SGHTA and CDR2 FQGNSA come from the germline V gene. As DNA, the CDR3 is TGTGCCAGCAGCGTTCCCGGGACTCCTATTCAGTACTTC. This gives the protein CASSVPGTPIQYF.

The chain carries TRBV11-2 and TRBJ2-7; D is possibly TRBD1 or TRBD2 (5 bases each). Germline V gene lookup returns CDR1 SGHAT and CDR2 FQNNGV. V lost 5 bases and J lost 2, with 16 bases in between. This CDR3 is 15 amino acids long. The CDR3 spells CASSQGPPPTYEQYV. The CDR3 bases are TGTGCCAGCAGCCAGGGACCCCCCCCCACCTACGAGCAGTACGTC.

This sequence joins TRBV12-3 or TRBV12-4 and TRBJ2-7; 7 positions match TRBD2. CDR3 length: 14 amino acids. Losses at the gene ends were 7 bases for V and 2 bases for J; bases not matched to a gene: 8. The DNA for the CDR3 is TGTGCCAGCACACTGGGGGGGACTCCCTACGAGCAGTACTTC. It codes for CASTLGGTPYEQYF.

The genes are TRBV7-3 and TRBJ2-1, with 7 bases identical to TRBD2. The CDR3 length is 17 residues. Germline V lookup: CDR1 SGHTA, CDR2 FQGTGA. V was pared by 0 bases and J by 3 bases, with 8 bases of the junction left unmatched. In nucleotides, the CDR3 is TGTGCCAGCAGCTTAACGCCCACTAGCGCAAGCTACAATGAGCAGTTCTTC. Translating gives CASSLTPTSASYNEQFF. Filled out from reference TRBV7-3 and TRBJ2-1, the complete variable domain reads GAGVSQTPSNKVTEKGKYVELRCDPISGHTALYWYRQSLGQGPEFLIYFQGTGAADDSGLPNDRFFAVRPEGSVSTLKIQRTERGDSAVYLCASSLTPTSASYNEQFFGPGTRLTVL.

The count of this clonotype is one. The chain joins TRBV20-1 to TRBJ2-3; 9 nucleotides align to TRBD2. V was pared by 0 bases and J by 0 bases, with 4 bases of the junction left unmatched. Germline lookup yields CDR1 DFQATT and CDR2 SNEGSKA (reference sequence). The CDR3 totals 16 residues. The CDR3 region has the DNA TGCAGTGCTAGAGATCCTAGCGGGATTAGCACAGATACGCAGTATTTT. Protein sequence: CSARDPSGISTDTQYF.

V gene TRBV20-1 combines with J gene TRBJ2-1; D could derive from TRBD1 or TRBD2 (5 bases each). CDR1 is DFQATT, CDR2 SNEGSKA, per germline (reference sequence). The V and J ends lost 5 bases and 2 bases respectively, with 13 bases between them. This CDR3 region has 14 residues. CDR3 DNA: TGCAGTGCTTCCGGGGCTGTAACCTACAATGAGCAGTTCTTC. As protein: CSASGAVTYNEQFF.

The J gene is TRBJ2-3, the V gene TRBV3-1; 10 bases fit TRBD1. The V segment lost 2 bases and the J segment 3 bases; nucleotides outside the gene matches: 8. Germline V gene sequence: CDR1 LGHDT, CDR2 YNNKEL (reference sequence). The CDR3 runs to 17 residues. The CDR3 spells CASSQPSDRGRTDTQYF. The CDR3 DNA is TGTGCCAGCAGCCAACCCTCAGACAGGGGGCGTACAGATACGCAGTATTTT.